This TCR beta chain was captured by sequencing in a study of T cell clonotyping in hematopoietic cell transplantation. The CDR3 covers 13 residues. CDR1 and CDR2 (germline): SGHRS, YFSETQ. Trimming shortened V by 0 bases and J by 1 base, and 4 bases separated the two germline ends. Samples: about 28 days before transplant, then days 30, 100 and 180 after. This clone was observed a few times. Its antigen is still unknown. Study results and caveats: CD4 and CD8 repertoire contributions could not be separated without sorting. Recipient TCR diversity dropped after transplant; expanded clonotypes rose from day 30 to 180.

Method: immunoSEQ multiplex PCR; TCRdb's copy keeps in-frame clones and lacks some. The repertoire holds roughly 13,000 clones, with about 70% as singletons. This material consisted of peripheral blood mononuclear cells, taken 180 days after allogeneic stem cell transplant. The TCR was taken from a male patient in his sixties or seventies who had an allogeneic stem cell transplant from an unrelated donor, so the T cells may come from the graft donor. Some clones in this sample may be carry-over from other donors' samples. This chain links TRBV5-1 with TRBJ1-1, with D unclear. This chain's CDR3 is CASSLAGNTEAFF. The CDR3 DNA sequence: TGCGCCAGCAGCTTGGCCGGGAACACTGAAGCTTTCTTT.